A single sample gave rise to the 8 T cell receptor beta chains below, sequenced in a study of shared clonotypes between healthy human individuals. The assay was immunoSEQ multiplex PCR, and TCRdb's table has in-frame clones only and misses some. Here the sample spans over a million clones, about 76% being singletons. The specimen sequenced was memory CD4+ T cells sorted from blood. Subset here: CD45RA-negative fraction. The receptors derive from a young man in good health.

The rearrangement joins TRBV6-1 to TRBJ2-3; a possible D gene is TRBD2 (6 bases). The germline CDR1 and CDR2 sequences are MNHNS and SASEGT. This CDR3 has 14 residues. Trimming shortened V by 5 bases and J by 0 bases, and 9 bases separated the two germline ends. Written as DNA, the CDR3 is TGTGCCAGCAGTTGGCTAGCGAGCACAGATACGCAGTATTTT. The encoded protein is CASSWLASTDTQYF.

This chain uses TRBV5-4 with TRBJ2-3; D perhaps matches TRBD2 (6 bases). Germline V gene sequence: CDR1 SGHNT, CDR2 YYREEE (reference sequence). Trimming left V 7 bases short and J 4 bases short, with 13 bases between. The CDR3 runs 13 residues. The CDR3 protein is CASLERDSDTQYF. As DNA, the CDR3 is TGTGCCAGCCTTGAACGGGACTCAGATACGCAGTATTTT.

V is TRBV9 and J is TRBJ2-5; the D gene is possibly TRBD1 (6 bases). Germline V CDR1 and CDR2: SGDLS, YYNGEE. Trimming left V 1 base short and J 5 bases short, with 15 bases between. The CDR3 totals 15 residues. This CDR3 reads CASSVTQGRGETQYF. CDR3 DNA sequence: TGTGCCAGCAGCGTAACACAGGGCCGTGGCGAGACCCAGTACTTC.

J is TRBJ2-7 and V is TRBV10-3, with 7 positions matching TRBD1. CDR3 length equals 17 residues. V trimming: 10 bases; J trimming: 6 bases; junction bases outside the gene matches: 24. Germline assignment: CDR1 ENHRY and CDR2 SYGVKD. Here the CDR3 reads CASPDRVGQNSRAEQYF. CDR3 DNA: TGTGCCAGTCCAGACAGGGTCGGGCAAAATTCCCGGGCCGAGCAGTACTTC.

This chain connects TRBV28 to TRBJ2-3; 8 bases align to TRBD1. The CDR3 sequence is 16 residues long. Germline loops: CDR1 MDHEN, CDR2 SYDVKM. The ends lost 5 bases at V and 5 bases at J; junction bases unmatched: 12. CDR3: CASSGPGGRGRDTQYF. DNA for the CDR3: TGTGCCAGCAGTGGCCCCGGGGGCAGGGGGCGAGATACGCAGTATTTT. The variable domain in full, with the rest retrieved from reference TRBV28 and TRBJ2-3, is DVKVTQSSRYLVKRTGEKVFLECVQDMDHENMFWYRQDPGLGLRLIYFSYDVKMKEKGDIPEGYSVSREKKERFSLILESASTNQTSMYLCASSGPGGRGRDTQYFGPGTRLTVL.

In the case of this clone: Its ends do not fully match the called genes, so a read error is possible. The chain joins TRBV30 to TRBJ1-6, with unresolved D. The length of the CDR3 is 14 residues. In germline, CDR1 is GTSNPN, CDR2 SVGIG (reference sequence). The CDR3: CAWSRDTYNSPPHF. The CDR3 nucleotides read TGTGCCTGGAGCAGAGATACCTATAATTCACCCCCCCACTTT. The variable domain in full, completed from reference TRBV30 and TRBJ1-6, reads SQTIHQWPATLVQPVGSPLSLECTVEGTSNPNLYWYRQAAGRGLQLLFYSVGIGQISSEVPQNLSASRPQDRQFILSSKKLLLSDSGFYLCAWSRDTYNSPPHFGNGTRLTVT.

A note on this clone: This sample includes further DNA sequences coding for the same CDR3. This chain uses TRBV28 with TRBJ1-6; 7 bases fit TRBD1. CDR3 length: 16 amino acids. The V and J ends lost 6 bases and 0 bases, in that order; junction bases with no gene match: 5. In germline, CDR1 is MDHEN, CDR2 SYDVKM. The CDR3 DNA reads TGTGCCAGCAGCTCAGGGGGTGACTCCTATAATTCACCCCTCCACTTT. It specifies CASSSGGDSYNSPLHF.

In its sample, this clone was seen a few times. The V gene is TRBV5-1, the J gene TRBJ2-1; 9 nucleotides line up with TRBD2. Per germline, CDR1 SGHRS and CDR2 YFSETQ. V gave up 7 bases and J gave up 4 bases; unmatched junction bases: 6. CDR3 length equals 14 residues. Here the CDR3 reads CASAGSGGYNEQFF. CDR3 sequence (DNA): TGCGCCAGCGCGGGTAGCGGGGGTTACAATGAGCAGTTCTTC.